This entry features one T cell receptor beta chain sequence. No antigen is known for it. Base qualities are not at hand, and no much larger clone is one base apart. The time point label of this sample denotes: 2014-2015 season, pre-vaccination. Adults received seasonal inactivated influenza vaccine (Fluvarix), and TCRB sequencing tracked sorted blood CD4 subsets before and after vaccination. Subjects were considered eligible if community-dwelling and if influenza vaccine had not been received in the prior 6 months. Influenza vaccine contraindications, substance abuse, HIV/AIDS, active malignancy, immunomodulatory medication and active illness such as respiratory infection were included among the exclusion criteria. At each time point, somewhere between about 35 and 100 mL of blood was taken. Circulating Tfh were defined as non-naive CD4+CXCR5+PD-1+ cells and sorted into ICOS+CD38+ and ICOS-CD38- fractions. Ficoll-Paque PLUS or SepMate separation was used to isolate PBMC. Before DNA extraction, cell subsets were sorted from PBMC on a BD FACS Aria.

V is pared back by 6 bases and J by 7 bases, with 18 bases lying between the germline termini. Inclusive of the bounding cysteine and phenylalanine, the CDR3 is 14 residues long. The CDR3 DNA has 42 bases and is translated from base 1. In the germline V gene, CDR1 corresponds to SNHLY and CDR2 to FYNNEI. These data originate in a study of follicular helper T cells after annual influenza vaccination (dated by TCRdb to the late 2010s). For context, the study as a whole: After each seasonal influenza vaccination, blood was collected on days 0, 7 and 28. The 2015 samples were processed right after collection, while the 2013-2014 samples were cryopreserved. Multi-year samples were available for six subjects, with four spanning two vaccination seasons and two spanning three seasons. Some subjects were followed across successive annual vaccinations spanning the 2013-2014, 2014-2015 and 2015-2016 seasons to study recall of cTfh clones. One week after vaccination, a second recruited cohort of approximately twelve subjects (Table S1) displayed a similar ICOS+CD38+ cTfh response. On the study overall, not on this receptor specifically: Productive TCRB sequences were recovered from only about 8.5-22% of analyzed cells, so rare clonotypes could not be sampled. A recurrent oligoclonal ICOS+CD38+ cTfh response containing tetramer and AIM influenza-specific clonotypes was recalled by successive annual vaccinations. Day 7 ICOS+CD38+ clones were most often found later in ICOS-CD38- cTfh, suggesting that subset may serve as a memory reservoir. ICOS+CD38+ cTfh clonality correlated with the frequency of that population, and its change correlated with the change in circulating plasmablast frequency.

The library relied on the immunoSEQ multiplex PCR assay. Adaptive Biotechnologies handled the TCRB amplification, library preparation, sequencing and preliminary bioinformatics at Survey level resolution. For TCRB sequencing, genomic DNA from sorted cTfh populations was amplified by multiplex PCR. On the authors' methods: In R, clonality was calculated as 1 minus the normalized Shannon entropy, and the Gini index was computed using the R package ineq. Overlap score was defined as the summed counts of shared sequences divided by the total counts of all sequences in both compared samples. Shared-clonotype significance used Fisher's exact test assuming a theoretical repertoire of 10^7 TCRB sequences. TCRdb re-hosts the immuneACCESS table, in-frame sequences only. Its copies lack some clones; in the studies checked, an unresolved V gene accounts for under half of them, and the cause for the rest is not known. V and J calls and clone size are copied from that table; D and trimming were computed from the DNA. The sample includes thousands of clones, with more than 65% observed a single time. The ten largest clones capture approximately 2.8% of the sample.

The V and J segments used are TRBV2 and TRBJ1-2, and possibly TRBD1, on 5 matching bases. The starting material was CXCR5+ CD38- circulating T follicular helper cells from blood, obtained on the day of influenza vaccination. According to the study, the label for this sample's cell subset or site signals: circulating Tfh, non-naive CD4+CXCR5+PD-1+ (ICOS+CD38+ or ICOS-CD38-). The TCR comes from an adult who received the influenza vaccine. The CDR3 reads CASRASNSGIGYTF. The DNA is as follows: TGTGCCAGCAGGGCCTCAAATTCAGGGATTGGCTACACCTTC.